A single sample is the source of the 12 T cell receptor beta chains below, sequenced in a study of T-cell memory formation after mild COVID-19. In TCRdb, the 5' RACE reads were re-called with MiXCR into one record per CDR3 protein. The sample has some 130,000 distinct CDR3 sequences; about 17% are singletons. The sequenced sample consisted of PBMCs or a T cell subset sorted from them (not recorded which). These receptors originate from a man younger than 35 who had mild COVID-19 (a few samples of this study predate the infection). Cell type and time point are not known.

Only a few counts were recorded for this clonotype. This chain uses TRBV6-5 with TRBJ2-1; D is unresolved. The CDR3 has 15 residues. The germline V and J ends were trimmed by 4 bases and 7 bases, with 17 bases remaining between them. The germline V gene encodes CDR1 MNHEY and CDR2 SVGAGI. DNA of the CDR3: TGTGCCAGCAGTTCCGCCAGCCGATTTCGGAATGAGCAGTTCTTC. Translated, it gives CASSSASRFRNEQFF.

The V call is TRBV20-1, the J call TRBJ2-7; D ambiguous. CDR1 DFQATT and CDR2 SNEGSKA come from the germline V gene (reference sequence). The CDR3 is 13 amino acids. Trimming took off 3 bases at V and 3 bases at J, with 12 bases between the two ends. Written as DNA, the CDR3 is TGCAGTGCTAGTCAACAGATTTTCTACGAGCAGTACTTC. This sequence encodes CSASQQIFYEQYF.

This sequence joins TRBV6-2 or TRBV6-3 and TRBJ2-1; 9 bases agree with TRBD2. The trim removed 2 bases at V and 0 bases at J, leaving 8 bases unmatched. This CDR3 region has 18 residues. The germline V gene has CDR1 MNHEY and CDR2 SVGEGT. Here the CDR3 reads CASSYPTSGPRSYNEQFF. The CDR3 DNA is TGTGCCAGCAGTTACCCTACTAGCGGGCCCCGCTCCTACAATGAGCAGTTCTTC.

This clonotype came up many times. This chain joins TRBV5-1 and TRBJ1-6; D call uncertain. With 0 bases removed from V and 5 bases from J, the gap between germline ends came to 6 bases. CDR1 SGHRS and CDR2 YFSETQ come from the germline V gene. This CDR3 is built from 14 residues. The DNA of the CDR3 is TGCGCCAGCAGCTTGGCACCGAATAATTCACCCCTCCACTTT. It translates to CASSLAPNNSPLHF.

The chain employs TRBV20-1 and TRBJ2-7; possibly TRBD1 or TRBD2 for D (7 bases each). Germline V gives CDR1 DFQATT, CDR2 SNEGSKA (reference sequence). This CDR3 contains 14 residues. V was clipped by 5 bases and J by 4 bases, with 18 bases between them. CDR3 in amino acids: CSAARQGAGYEQYF. Written as DNA, the CDR3 is TGCAGTGCTGCCCGACAGGGAGCGGGGTACGAGCAGTACTTC.

This clonotype has just a few counts. This chain links TRBV5-1 with TRBJ2-5; 10 bases are a match to TRBD1. The junction had 19 bases not matched to a gene; V was cut back by 4 bases and J by 1 base. Germline-derived CDR1 and CDR2 are SGHRS and YFSETQ. CDR3 length: 20 amino acids. CDR3 region: CASSRQGAISGATIQETQYF. The CDR3 coding sequence is TGCGCCAGCAGCCGACAGGGGGCGATTAGCGGGGCGACTATCCAAGAGACCCAGTACTTC.

The J gene is TRBJ2-3, the V gene TRBV7-2; D may be TRBD2 (6 bases). Germline V lookup: CDR1 SGHTA, CDR2 FQGNSA. V gave up 0 bases and J gave up 7 bases, with 14 bases separating them. The CDR3 runs 15 residues. The CDR3 protein is CASSLAGSGRNTQYF. For the CDR3, the DNA is TGTGCCAGCAGCTTAGCGGGATCGGGGAGGAATACGCAGTATTTT.

The V gene is TRBV12-3 or TRBV12-4, the J gene TRBJ2-5; perhaps D is TRBD1 or TRBD2 (7 bases each). Trimming stripped 0 bases from V and 4 bases from J, with 18 bases between. CDR3 length equals 17 residues. As DNA, the CDR3 is TGTGCCAGCAGTTTAGCGCTGGGAGGGGGCAGGCGAGAGACCCAGTACTTC. Protein sequence: CASSLALGGGRRETQYF.

The CDR3 DNA reads TGTGCCAGCAGCCCCCAAGGGGTCAGGGGCACTGAAGCTTTCTTT. This codes for CASSPQGVRGTEAFF. The chain uses TRBV9 and TRBJ1-1, with a tentative D call TRBD1 (6 bases). This CDR3 contains 15 residues. Germline V gives CDR1 SGDLS, CDR2 YYNGEE. V lost 4 bases and J 4 bases, leaving 17 bases between the germline ends.

In this sample, this clonotype turned up a few times. The chain recombines TRBV18 with TRBJ2-3, with D unclear. Germline assignment: CDR1 KGHSH and CDR2 LQKENI. The CDR3 is made up of 15 amino acids. V was pared by 3 bases and J by 6 bases, with 16 bases between. This chain's CDR3 is CASSPQPQSGDTQYF. Written as DNA, the CDR3 is TGTGCCAGCTCACCCCAACCCCAGAGTGGGGATACGCAGTATTTT. The whole variable domain, remainder taken from reference TRBV18 and TRBJ2-3, is NAGVMQNPRHLVRRRGQEARLRCSPMKGHSHVYWYRQLPEEGLKFMVYLQKENIIDESGMPKERFSAEFPKEGPSILRIQQVVRGDSAAYFCASSPQPQSGDTQYFGPGTRLTVL.

This rearrangement joins TRBV14 to TRBJ1-1, with a possible D match to TRBD1 (5 bases). The CDR3 runs to 14 residues. Germline loops: CDR1 SGHDN, CDR2 FVKESK. V lost 1 base and J lost 4, with 10 bases in between. The CDR3 sequence: CASSQGLGGTEAFF. The CDR3 DNA is TGTGCCAGCAGCCAAGGGTTGGGGGGCACTGAAGCTTTCTTT.

Here the CDR3 reads CASSLGTARETQYF. CDR3 DNA sequence: TGCGCCAGCAGCTTGGGGACAGCCCGAGAGACCCAGTACTTC. The chain couples TRBV5-1 to TRBJ2-5, with a tentative D call TRBD1 (6 bases). Germline CDR1 SGHRS, CDR2 YFSETQ. V shed 0 bases and J shed 4 bases, with 10 bases lying between them. The CDR3 contains 14 residues.